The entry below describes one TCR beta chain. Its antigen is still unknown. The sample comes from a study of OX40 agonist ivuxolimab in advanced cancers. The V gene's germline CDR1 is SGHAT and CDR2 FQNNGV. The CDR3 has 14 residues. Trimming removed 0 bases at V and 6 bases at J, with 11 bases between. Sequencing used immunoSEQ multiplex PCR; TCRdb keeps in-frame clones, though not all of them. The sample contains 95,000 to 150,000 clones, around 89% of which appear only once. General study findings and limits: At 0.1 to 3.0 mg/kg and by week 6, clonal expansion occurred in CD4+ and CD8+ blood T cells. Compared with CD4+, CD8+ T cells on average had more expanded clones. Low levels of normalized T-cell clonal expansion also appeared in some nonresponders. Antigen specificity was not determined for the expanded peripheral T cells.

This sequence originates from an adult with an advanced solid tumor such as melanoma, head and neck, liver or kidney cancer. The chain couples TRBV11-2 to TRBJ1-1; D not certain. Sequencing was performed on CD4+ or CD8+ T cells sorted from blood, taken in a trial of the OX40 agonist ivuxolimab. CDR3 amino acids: CASSLERVLAEAFF. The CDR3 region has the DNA TGTGCCAGCAGCTTAGAGAGGGTATTAGCTGAAGCTTTCTTT.